These 17 T cell receptor beta chains were all obtained from the same sample, sequenced in a study of T-cell reconstitution after alpha-beta-depleted transplantation in children. Unique molecular identifiers were built into the TCRbeta library. TCRdb re-called the PCR reads through MiXCR, storing one row per CDR3 protein. In the table there are 45,000 to 55,000 distinct CDR3 sequences, roughly 8.7% of which are singletons. Sequenced material: PBMCs, mostly from graft donor cells, taken 60 days after TCRalphabeta/CD19-depleted stem cell transplant. Receptors were obtained from a male patient under 10 years old who had a stem cell transplant for chronic granulomatous disease, so the T cells may come from the graft donor.

This clonotype has ten or more counts. V is TRBV6-5 and J is TRBJ1-4; D might be TRBD1 (5 bases). Germline assignment: CDR1 MNHEY and CDR2 SVGAGI. CDR3 length: 12 residues. V was cut by 2 bases and J by 8 bases, with 6 bases left in between. The CDR3 DNA is TGTGCCAGCAGTTACGAGGGGGAAAAACTGTTTTTT. The encoded protein is CASSYEGEKLFF.

This clonotype was seen at least ten times. The chain carries TRBV14 and TRBJ2-5; TRBD2 is a possible D gene (6 bases). The CDR3 spans 13 residues. Trimming removed 4 bases at V and 0 bases at J, with 6 bases between. The germline CDR1 and CDR2 sequences are SGHDN and FVKESK. The CDR3 protein is CASSRDYQETQYF. CDR3 nucleotides: TGTGCCAGCAGCCGGGACTACCAAGAGACCCAGTACTTC.

This clonotype occurred once. This chain joins TRBV4-3 and TRBJ2-7; TRBD1 agrees at 10 bases. V shed 1 base and J 7 bases; nucleotides not matched to a gene: 4. The CDR3 extends over 14 amino acids. Germline-derived CDR1 and CDR2 are LGHNA and YSLEER. The CDR3: CASSQGQGAGEQYF. CDR3 sequence (DNA): TGCGCCAGCAGCCAAGGACAGGGGGCAGGGGAGCAGTACTTC.

By share, this clonotype counts as medium-sized. The gene calls are TRBV7-2 and TRBJ2-3; D is possibly TRBD1 or TRBD2 (5 bases each). V was cut by 7 bases and J by 2 bases, with 13 bases left in between. The length of the CDR3 is 14 residues. Germline CDR1 reads SGHTA; CDR2 reads FQGNSA. The CDR3 loop is CASTGGGATDTQYF. CDR3 bases: TGTGCCAGCACCGGTGGGGGAGCCACAGATACGCAGTATTTT.

This clonotype was picked up many times. The rearrangement joins TRBV2 to TRBJ2-1, with TRBD2 matching 10 bases. The length of the CDR3 is 15 residues. From germline, CDR1 is SNHLY and CDR2 FYNNEI. Losses at the gene ends were 11 bases for V and 7 bases for J; bases not matched to a gene: 14. In DNA form, the CDR3 reads TGTGCCTCCGTGTTGGTACTAGCGGGAATGAATGAGCAGTTCTTC. Translated, it gives CASVLVLAGMNEQFF.

Many counts were recorded for this clonotype. The CDR3 nucleotides are TGTGCCAGCAGATCCCTGGGGAGCGGGACAGATACGCAGTATTTT. It translates to CASRSLGSGTDTQYF. V usage is TRBV14 and J usage is TRBJ2-3; tentatively, D is TRBD2 (6 bases). In germline, CDR1 is SGHDN, CDR2 FVKESK. This CDR3 comprises 15 residues. The V gene lost 6 bases and the J gene lost 3 bases, with 16 bases spanning the gap.

This clonotype has only a few counts. The chain joins TRBV20-1 to TRBJ2-7; perhaps TRBD2 as D (6 bases). The germline V and J ends were trimmed by 3 bases and 4 bases, with 16 bases remaining between them. Per the germline V gene, CDR1 is DFQATT and CDR2 is SNEGSKA (reference sequence). The CDR3 contains 14 residues. The CDR3 protein is CSARSQRVVYEQYF. Here the CDR3 DNA reads TGCAGTGCTAGGTCCCAGCGGGTCGTATACGAGCAGTACTTC.

In this sample, this clonotype turned up many times. The V and J genes are TRBV20-1 and TRBJ1-2; D uncertain. This CDR3 spans 11 amino acids. CDR1 and CDR2 from the germline V gene are DFQATT and SNEGSKA (reference sequence). The V gene lost 2 bases and the J gene lost 13 bases, with 14 bases spanning the gap. CDR3 nucleotides: TGCAGTGCTAGAAATTCTTATGCGAGCACCTTC. Its translation is CSARNSYASTF.

This clonotype was seen many times. CDR3 loop: CASSQGSGRGPLSYEQYF. As DNA, the CDR3 is TGTGCCAGCAGCCAAGGTAGCGGGAGGGGGCCCTTATCCTACGAGCAGTACTTC. The J gene is TRBJ2-7, the V gene TRBV14, with TRBD2 identical over 11 bases. The germline CDR1 and CDR2 sequences are SGHDN and FVKESK. The length of the CDR3 is 18 residues. V was pared by 1 base and J by 1 base, with 9 bases of the junction left unmatched.

This clonotype was seen many times. The V gene is TRBV12-3 or TRBV12-4, the J gene TRBJ1-2; D is unresolved. V shed 5 bases and J shed 4 bases, with 5 bases lying between them. CDR3 size: 11 residues. CDR3 DNA sequence: TGTGCCAGCAGTCTGGGCTATGGCTACACCTTC. This translates into CASSLGYGYTF.

This clonotype has more than one count but fewer than ten. The chain is built from TRBV20-1 and TRBJ2-2, with unresolved D. The germline gives CDR1 DFQATT, CDR2 SNEGSKA (reference sequence). The germline V and J ends were trimmed by 3 bases and 1 base, with 9 bases remaining between them. The CDR3 has 14 residues. The CDR3 sequence: CSARGFRNTGELFF. CDR3 bases: TGCAGTGCTAGGGGATTTCGGAACACCGGGGAGCTGTTTTTT.

This clonotype was counted at least ten times. CDR3 DNA: TGCGCCAGCAGCTTGGCCGCAGGGGCGCGCGCCTTTGAAGCTTTCTTT. Protein: CASSLAAGARAFEAFF. The chain employs TRBV5-1 and TRBJ1-1; maybe TRBD1 (6 bases). CDR1 SGHRS and CDR2 YFSETQ come from the germline V gene. V lost 0 bases to trimming and J lost 7 bases, with 19 bases between them. There are 16 residues in the CDR3.

This clonotype appeared many times. The J gene is TRBJ2-3, the V gene TRBV7-2, with D perhaps TRBD2 (5 bases). Trimming stripped 2 bases from V and 2 bases from J, with 11 bases between. CDR3 length: 15 amino acids. Germline V gene data show CDR1 as SGHTA and CDR2 as FQGNSA. The CDR3 sequence: CASSLRASLTDTQYF. CDR3 DNA: TGTGCCAGCAGCTTAAGAGCTAGCCTCACAGATACGCAGTATTTT.

This clonotype occurred many times. This chain uses TRBV20-1 with TRBJ1-1, with D tentatively TRBD1 (5 bases). Trimming cost V 2 bases and J 1 base, with 8 bases left between them. Germline values: CDR1 DFQATT, CDR2 SNEGSKA (reference sequence). The CDR3 contains 13 residues. Here the CDR3 DNA reads TGCAGTGCTAGAAGGGGAAGGAACACTGAAGCTTTCTTT. Protein sequence: CSARRGRNTEAFF.

In its sample, this clonotype was seen many times. The chain carries TRBV4-1 and TRBJ2-7; 7 nucleotides agree with TRBD2. J gave up 9 bases and V 0 bases, and 8 bases lay outside the gene matches. CDR1 is MGHRA and CDR2 is YSYEKL in the germline V gene. This CDR3 spans 14 amino acids. The CDR3 DNA follows: TGCGCCAGCAGCCAAGATAGGATAGCGGGCGTGCAGTACTTC. Its protein is CASSQDRIAGVQYF.

This clonotype appeared a few times. The rearrangement joins TRBV7-2 to TRBJ1-5; 7 nucleotides match TRBD1. The CDR3 extends over 14 amino acids. J lost 5 bases, V lost 4 bases, and 5 bases had no gene match. Germline CDR1 SGHTA, CDR2 FQGNSA. The CDR3 sequence is CASSWRQGDQPQHF. The CDR3 nucleotides are TGTGCCAGCAGCTGGAGACAGGGAGATCAGCCCCAGCATTTT.

The chain employs TRBV20-1 and TRBJ2-1, with D possibly matching TRBD1 (5 bases). This CDR3 comprises 14 residues. The germline V gene has CDR1 DFQATT and CDR2 SNEGSKA (reference sequence). Between the trimmed V and J ends, which lost 3 bases and 4 bases, there was a span of 13 bases. The CDR3 spells CSARYDDSYNEQFF. The DNA for the CDR3 is TGCAGTGCTAGGTACGACGACAGTTACAATGAGCAGTTCTTC.